This T cell receptor beta chain was retrieved from a study of T cell repertoires in cytomegalovirus infection. Study-wide context: Both recently identified HLA-C-restricted and well-studied HLA-B-restricted CMV epitopes were used in the study. Signatures in public TCR beta sequences pointed to both CMV infection and matching HLA type.

In TCRdb, the reads were re-called with MiXCR into one record per CDR3 protein. The sample records hundreds of thousands of distinct CDR3 sequences, around 32% being singletons. Study-level points and caveats: Carriage of CMV together with the relevant HLA was identifiable through cumulative public TCR beta family frequency. Ex vivo, HLA-C-restricted CMV-specific TCR beta clonotypes prevailed over the rest of the response.

For this clonotype: Its target is not known.

This receptor was identified in a human donor in good health (CMV status not recorded). Some clones in this sample may be carry-over from other donors' samples. Specimen: cultured PBMCs, collected from culture after CMV antigen stimulation.

The CDR3 spells CASSDPTAFYNEQFF. The CDR3 region has the DNA TGTGCCAGCAGTGACCCCACAGCCTTCTACAATGAGCAGTTCTTC. V and J are TRBV2 and TRBJ2-1; D is unclear. Germline values: CDR1 SNHLY, CDR2 FYNNEI. Trimming shortened V by 3 bases and J by 3 bases, and 12 bases separated the two germline ends. This CDR3 contains 15 residues. The complete variable domain, with remaining parts taken from reference TRBV2 and TRBJ2-1, reads EPEVTQTPSHQVTQMGQEVILRCVPISNHLYFYWYRQILGQKVEFLVSFYNNEISEKSEIFDDQFSVERPDGSNFTLKIRSTKLEDSAMYFCASSDPTAFYNEQFFGPGTRLTVL.